Listed below are T cell receptor beta chains from one sample, sequenced in a study of early T cells in non-severe SARS-CoV-2 infection. TCRdb re-derived calls from the 5' RACE reads in MiXCR, one entry per CDR3 protein. This table holds tens of thousands of distinct CDR3 sequences, about 6.6% found once. The specimen comprised whole blood, sampled at baseline. Receptors originate from an adult who was a healthcare worker with PCR-confirmed SARS-CoV-2 infection or an uninfected control (not recorded which). CDR3s include the opening cysteine and the closing phenylalanine or tryptophan. The D gene is left open where the match is weak. Clone size is not always given. Where it is, it says once, few, many or a class for expanded clones.

TGTGCCAGCAGTCCGCCGCTAGCGGGGAGCTCCTACAATGAGCAGTTCTTC | CASSPPLAGSSYNEQFF | TRBJ2-1 | TRBV12-3/TRBV12-4 | TRBD2 | many
TGTGCCACCTCAGGACTAGCGGGGTCCTACGAGCAGTACTTC | CATSGLAGSYEQYF | TRBJ2-7 | TRBV6-1 | TRBD2 | many
TGTGCCAGCTCACCCCACAGGGGGGACACCTACGAGCAGTACTTC | CASSPHRGDTYEQYF | TRBJ2-7 | TRBV18 | TRBD1 | many
TGTGCCTGGGCCTACGGGACGGCCAAAAACATTCAGTACTTC | CAWAYGTAKNIQYF | TRBJ2-4 | TRBV30 | . | few
TGTGCCAGCAGCTTGGCGGGCAGGGGGCAGGAGACCCAGTACTTC | CASSLAGRGQETQYF | TRBJ2-5 | TRBV5-4 | TRBD1 | few
TGTGCCAGCAGCTCGCCCTTCCTAGCCCTCGAAGGAAATGAGCAGTTCTTC | CASSSPFLALEGNEQFF | TRBJ2-1 | TRBV7-9 | . | many
TGTGCCAGCATGAGGGTGACCTACGAGCAGTACTTC | CASMRVTYEQYF | TRBJ2-7 | TRBV28 | . | many
TGCGCCAGCAGCTTAACGGGGCCCACAGATACGCAGTATTTT | CASSLTGPTDTQYF | TRBJ2-3 | TRBV5-1 | . | .
TGTGCCAGCAGACAAAGGGGCGGGAATGAGCAGTTCTTC | CASRQRGGNEQFF | TRBJ2-1 | TRBV11-2 | . | few
TGTGCCTGGAGACCGGCTGCGAACACCGGGGAGCTGTTTTTT | CAWRPAANTGELFF | TRBJ2-2 | TRBV30 | . | many
TGTGCCAGCAGTTTCGGTTACGTCGAGACCCAGTACTTC | CASSFGYVETQYF | TRBJ2-5 | TRBV12-3/TRBV12-4 | . | many
TGTGCCTGGAGTGTAAAGGGAGATACGCAGTATTTT | CAWSVKGDTQYF | TRBJ2-3 | TRBV30 | . | many
TGCAGTGCTAGAGATCCGCGCGGGGACACTGAAGCTTTCTTT | CSARDPRGDTEAFF | TRBJ1-1 | TRBV20-1 | . | few
TGCGCCAGCAGCCAAGATTTAGGCTTCTATGGCTACACCTTC | CASSQDLGFYGYTF | TRBJ1-2 | TRBV4-1 | . | many
TGTGCCAGCAGCTTGTTTAGGGGCCCTGCGCAAGAGACCCAGTACTTC | CASSLFRGPAQETQYF | TRBJ2-5 | TRBV5-5 | . | many
TGCAGTGTCCCAGGGAGTGGCTATGGCTACACCTTC | CSVPGSGYGYTF | TRBJ1-2 | TRBV20-1 | . | .
TGTGCCTGGAAGAAAGTGCAGGGGGCTTCTTACGAGCAGTACTTC | CAWKKVQGASYEQYF | TRBJ2-7 | TRBV30 | TRBD1 | many
TGTGCCAGCAGTCCACGTCCGACAAGGATTCCCTCTGGGGCCAACGTCCTGACTTTC | CASSPRPTRIPSGANVLTF | TRBJ2-6 | TRBV27 | . | many
TGTGCCACCAGTGATTCCTTACAGGGTTGGGATGAGCAGTTCTTC | CATSDSLQGWDEQFF | TRBJ2-1 | TRBV24-1 | . | many
TGTGCCAGCAGCTTGGGGAGGGGGCCCGGAGGCTACACCTTC | CASSLGRGPGGYTF | TRBJ1-2 | TRBV5-4 | TRBD1 | few
TGCAGCGTCAGAGCGGGGGGAGCCTACAATGAGCAGTTCTTC | CSVRAGGAYNEQFF | TRBJ2-1 | TRBV29-1 | TRBD2 | many
TGTGCCACCAGCGGTGGGGACCACAACCAAGAGACCCAGTACTTC | CATSGGDHNQETQYF | TRBJ2-5 | TRBV15 | . | .
TGTGCCAGCAGCTACCGCCGGGACACTGAAGCTTTCTTT | CASSYRRDTEAFF | TRBJ1-1 | TRBV7-9 | . | many
TGCGCCAGCAGCCACGGGCGGGCCTCCTACAATGAGCAGTTCTTC | CASSHGRASYNEQFF | TRBJ2-1 | TRBV4-1 | . | many
TGTGCCAGCTCAGTCTCCTCGGGACAGGGGGGCTCCTACGAGCAGTACTTC | CASSVSSGQGGSYEQYF | TRBJ2-7 | TRBV6-6 | TRBD1 | many
TGTGCCAGCAGCTTAGACAGCTTCGAAAAGGAGCAGTTCTTC | CASSLDSFEKEQFF | TRBJ2-1 | TRBV11-2 | . | many
TGTGCCAGCAGCCAGCAATCTACGATGGATTCACCCCTCCACTTT | CASSQQSTMDSPLHF | TRBJ1-6 | TRBV4-2 | . | many
TGTGCCAGCGGCATTGGGCCAGATACGCAGTATTTT | CASGIGPDTQYF | TRBJ2-3 | TRBV7-2 | . | many
TGTGCCAGCAGCCAAGATCGCCGGGGAGCGGGAGTAGTGAGCTCCTACAATGAGCAGTTCTTC | CASSQDRRGAGVVSSYNEQFF | TRBJ2-1 | TRBV3-1 | TRBD2 | few
TGCAGTGCTAGGTCTCTTAAAGAGACCCAGTACTTC | CSARSLKETQYF | TRBJ2-5 | TRBV20-1 | . | many
TGTGCCAGCAGACTTCGACAGGCGCAAGAGACCCAGTACTTC | CASRLRQAQETQYF | TRBJ2-5 | TRBV7-2 | . | many
TGTGCCAGCAGTTCGGATGGCAGGGCAGATACGCAGTATTTT | CASSSDGRADTQYF | TRBJ2-3 | TRBV28 | . | many
TGTGCCAGCAGTTACTCGATCTCGGTCCCAGGGAAGCCCCAGCATTTT | CASSYSISVPGKPQHF | TRBJ1-5 | TRBV6-2/TRBV6-3 | . | many
TGTGCCAGCAGGCGGTCGCCGAACACTGAAGCTTTCTTT | CASRRSPNTEAFF | TRBJ1-1 | TRBV2 | . | .
TGCAGTGCTAGAGATCTCGCTAGCGGGAGTAAGGATACGCAGTATTTT | CSARDLASGSKDTQYF | TRBJ2-3 | TRBV20-1 | TRBD2 | many
TGTGCCAGCAGCCTTAGTGGGGGATTCGGAGATACGCAGTATTTT | CASSLSGGFGDTQYF | TRBJ2-3 | TRBV7-9 | . | many
TGTGCCATCAGCTGGACTAGCGGGGACAATGAGCAGTTCTTC | CAISWTSGDNEQFF | TRBJ2-1 | TRBV10-3 | TRBD2 | many
TGCGCCAGCAGCTTGCGGCTTCCCCCTTCCTACAATGAGCAGTTCTTC | CASSLRLPPSYNEQFF | TRBJ2-1 | TRBV5-1 | . | many
TGTGCCAGCAGTGGGGGATTCGGGACAGGGAACCTTGGTAATCAGCCCCAGCATTTT | CASSGGFGTGNLGNQPQHF | TRBJ1-5 | TRBV2 | TRBD1 | many
TGCGCCAGCGCGGCCCGGGAGGGTCACAATGAGCAGTTCTTC | CASAAREGHNEQFF | TRBJ2-1 | TRBV5-1 | TRBD2 | many
TGTGCCAGCAGCCGGTCTAGCGGAGGTGGGGAGACCCAGTACTTC | CASSRSSGGGETQYF | TRBJ2-5 | TRBV3-1 | TRBD2 | many
TGTGCCAGCAGCTTCACTAGCGGACCTTCAGATACGCAGTATTTT | CASSFTSGPSDTQYF | TRBJ2-3 | TRBV7-2 | TRBD2 | many
TGTGCCAGCAGTCCCTGGACTGCCGACCAAGAGACCCAGTACTTC | CASSPWTADQETQYF | TRBJ2-5 | TRBV28 | . | many
TGTGCCAGCAGGCTGACTAGCGGGGGGCGGAGTGAGCAGTTCTTC | CASRLTSGGRSEQFF | TRBJ2-1 | TRBV2 | TRBD2 | .
TGCAGTGCTAGGCCTGGCGGGGGGGCAGAGACCCAGTACTTC | CSARPGGGAETQYF | TRBJ2-5 | TRBV20-1 | TRBD2 | few
TGTGCCAGCAGCATAGGACAGGGGACGATCGGTGAAAAACTGTTTTTT | CASSIGQGTIGEKLFF | TRBJ1-4 | TRBV6-6 | TRBD1 | many
TGTGCCAGCAGCTCATCATCGACTAGCGGGGGAGAGACCCAGTACTTC | CASSSSSTSGGETQYF | TRBJ2-5 | TRBV7-2 | TRBD2 | few
TGTGCCAGCAGTACCGACAATAGCAATCAGCCCCAGCATTTT | CASSTDNSNQPQHF | TRBJ1-5 | TRBV12-3/TRBV12-4 | . | many
TGTGCCAGCAGCCCCGGGGGTAGTGGCTACACCTTC | CASSPGGSGYTF | TRBJ1-2 | TRBV12-3/TRBV12-4 | . | many
TGCAGCGTTTTGCCGGTGGAGGGGACCCAGTACTTC | CSVLPVEGTQYF | TRBJ2-5 | TRBV29-1 | . | many
TGTGCCAGCAGCTACCTGGAGACCCAGTACTTC | CASSYLETQYF | TRBJ2-5 | TRBV5-6 | . | .
TGTGCCAGCAGCTTCGGACAGGGGGGACCAGATACGCAGTATTTT | CASSFGQGGPDTQYF | TRBJ2-3 | TRBV7-2 | TRBD1 | few
TGTGCCAGCAGCTCTAACGGGAGGAGCACAGATACGCAGTATTTT | CASSSNGRSTDTQYF | TRBJ2-3 | TRBV7-2 | TRBD2 | .
TGCGCCAGCAGCCTAAGGACTAGCGGGATGGACAATGAGCAGTTCTTC | CASSLRTSGMDNEQFF | TRBJ2-1 | TRBV5-1 | TRBD2 | many
TGTGCCAGCAGTGACAGGGTAAAGCCCCAGCATTTT | CASSDRVKPQHF | TRBJ1-5 | TRBV6-1 | . | many
TGTGCCATCAGTGTGGCAGGGGAAATATACGAGCAGTACTTC | CAISVAGEIYEQYF | TRBJ2-7 | TRBV10-3 | . | few
TGTGCCAGTAGTCCTCAGGGGGTAGCTAACTATGGCTACACCTTC | CASSPQGVANYGYTF | TRBJ1-2 | TRBV19 | TRBD1 | many
TGTGCCAGCAGCCACCCGATAGCCAACTATGGCTACACCTTC | CASSHPIANYGYTF | TRBJ1-2 | TRBV7-9 | . | many
TGTGCCTGGAGTGCCGGACTCGAGCAGTACTTC | CAWSAGLEQYF | TRBJ2-7 | TRBV30 | . | many